This TCR beta chain is from a study of neurological immune-mediated disorders. As for time point: longitudinal time-point 3. Per the germline V gene, CDR1 is MGHDK and CDR2 is SYGVNS. The CDR3 has 13 amino acids. V was trimmed by 2 bases and J by 11 bases, leaving 15 bases between them. One entry per CDR3 protein, called by TCRdb with MiXCR from the 5' RACE reads. The repertoire holds some 55,000 distinct CDR3 sequences, with roughly 8% as singletons. Sequenced sample: PBMCs. The TCR originated in a woman aged 40-49 years in good health. This chain uses TRBV25-1 with TRBJ1-1; D is unclear. The DNA of the CDR3 is TGTGCCAGCAGTGAAGGTTTAGGGTTTTCGGCTTTCTTT. It translates to CASSEGLGFSAFF.